The 18 T cell receptor beta chains listed next were all sequenced from one sample in a study of T cells in localized non-small cell lung cancer. Produced via immunoSEQ multiplex PCR; TCRdb's table is partial and in-frame only. Altogether approximately 4,500 clones are present, about 29% being singletons, with the ten largest covering 8.2%. The material sequenced was lung tumor tissue, taken before any cancer treatment. The receptor set was obtained from a male donor aged 60 or over with stage I lung adenocarcinoma.

The chain employs TRBV18 and TRBJ1-1; D not certain. Germline CDR1 reads KGHSH; CDR2 reads LQKENI. The CDR3 spans 13 residues. Trimming left V 2 bases short and J 0 bases short, with 4 bases between. The DNA for the CDR3 is TGTGCCAGCTCACCAGGGTTGAACACTGAAGCTTTCTTT. The encoded protein is CASSPGLNTEAFF.

The J gene is TRBJ2-7, the V gene TRBV9, with a weak D call TRBD2 (6 bases). The V and J ends lost 4 bases and 0 bases respectively, with 11 bases between them. From germline, CDR1 is SGDLS and CDR2 YYNGEE. The CDR3 runs 14 residues. The CDR3 protein is CASSPPGLSYEQYF. In DNA form, the CDR3 reads TGTGCCAGCAGCCCGCCGGGACTCTCCTACGAGCAGTACTTC.

Concerning this clone itself: Mismatch with germline at one junction end may stem from a read error. The rearrangement joins TRBV6-8 to TRBJ2-1; 7 bases align to TRBD1. The CDR3 loop spans 13 amino acids. Germline V lookup: CDR1 MNHGY, CDR2 SAAAGT. The CDR3 DNA reads as TGTGCCAGCAGTAAAGCTTTTGGGACCCAGGGGGTCTTC. Translation: CASSKAFGTQGVF.

The V call is TRBV30, the J call TRBJ2-3; D is unresolved. Trimming removed 3 bases from V and 12 bases from J, with 13 bases in between. This CDR3 is built from 11 residues. Germline loops: CDR1 GTSNPN, CDR2 SVGIG (reference sequence). In DNA form, the CDR3 reads TGTGCCTGGAGGACCGGTCCCGTCCAGTATTTT. It yields the protein CAWRTGPVQYF.

This clone has only a few counts. The V gene is TRBV10-3, the J gene TRBJ1-5; unclear D gene. V was pared by 2 bases and J by 8 bases, with 13 bases between. This CDR3 contains 14 residues. Germline CDR1 reads ENHRY; CDR2 reads SYGVKD. CDR3 in amino acids: CAISEAGEEEPQHF. In nucleotides, the CDR3 is TGTGCCATCAGTGAGGCTGGGGAGGAGGAGCCCCAGCATTTT.

This clone occurred a few times. V gene TRBV9 combines with J gene TRBJ2-2, with D unresolved. CDR1 and CDR2 (germline): SGDLS, YYNGEE. The CDR3 length is 12 residues. V lost 4 bases and J 7 bases, leaving 8 bases between the germline ends. The CDR3 coding sequence is TGTGCCAGCAGCACCCATGTCGGGGAGCTGTTTTTT. It specifies CASSTHVGELFF.

This clone appeared a few times. The genes are TRBV6-8 and TRBJ1-1; 8 bases agree with TRBD1. This CDR3 is built from 13 residues. Germline lookup yields CDR1 MNHGY and CDR2 SAAAGT. The V segment lost 7 bases and the J segment 1 base; nucleotides outside the gene matches: 2. This CDR3 reads CASIDRGNTEAFF. The CDR3 DNA reads TGTGCCAGCATAGACAGGGGGAACACTGAAGCTTTCTTT.

This rearrangement joins TRBV6-8 to TRBJ2-1, with D possibly TRBD1 on 5 matching bases. This CDR3 has 13 amino acids. Germline V gives CDR1 MNHGY, CDR2 SAAAGT. V was cut by 10 bases and J by 4 bases, with 14 bases left in between. The CDR3 is CATLPDIYNEQFF. CDR3 sequence (DNA): TGTGCCACCCTACCGGACATTTACAATGAGCAGTTCTTC.

This clone is classed as medium-sized. This rearrangement joins TRBV9 to TRBJ2-3; D possibly matches TRBD1 or TRBD2 (6 bases each). CDR1 is SGDLS and CDR2 is YYNGEE in the germline V gene. CDR3 size: 14 residues. The ends were cut back, 6 bases at V and 4 bases at J, with 15 bases in the middle. CDR3 nucleotides: TGTGCCAGCACCCCGTCCGGGGGCTCAGATACGCAGTATTTT. Translating gives CASTPSGGSDTQYF. The full variable domain, its missing parts supplied by reference TRBV9 and TRBJ2-3, is DSGVTQTPKHLITATGQRVTLRCSPRSGDLSVYWYQQSLDQGLQFLIQYYNGEERAKGNILERFSAQQFPDLHSELNLSSLELGDSALYFCASTPSGGSDTQYFGPGTRLTVL.

V usage is TRBV19 and J usage is TRBJ1-6; D is ambiguous. CDR1 is LNHDA and CDR2 is SQIVND in the germline V gene (reference sequence). The CDR3 sequence is 15 residues long. V shed 3 bases and J shed 7 bases, with 13 bases lying between them. The CDR3 bases are TGTGCCAGTAGTATTCTTAGGGCAGAGAATTCACCCCTCCACTTT. This encodes CASSILRAENSPLHF.

With regard to this clone: This sample includes further DNA sequences coding for the same CDR3. The V and J genes are TRBV11-3 and TRBJ2-3, with D perhaps given as TRBD1 or TRBD2 (5 bases each). This CDR3 contains 14 residues. Germline lookup yields CDR1 SGHNT and CDR2 YENEEA. V lost 4 bases and J lost 4, with 12 bases in between. CDR3 loop: CASSSGQGADTQYF. The CDR3 bases are TGTGCCAGCAGCTCGGGGCAGGGAGCAGATACGCAGTATTTT. The whole variable domain, filled in from reference TRBV11-3 and TRBJ2-3, reads EAGVVQSPRYKIIEKKQPVAFWCNPISGHNTLYWYLQNLGQGPELLIRYENEEAVDDSQLPKDRFSAERLKGVDSTLKIQPAELGDSAVYLCASSSGQGADTQYFGPGTRLTVL.

This chain's CDR3 is CASSIGGVVNGNTIYF. The CDR3 DNA reads TGTGCCAGTAGTATTGGAGGGGTGGTAAATGGAAACACCATATATTTT. This chain connects TRBV19 to TRBJ1-3; maybe TRBD1 (5 bases). V dropped 3 bases and J dropped 3 bases, with 15 bases sitting between them. Per germline, CDR1 LNHDA and CDR2 SQIVND (reference sequence). The CDR3 has 16 amino acids.

The chain has TRBV9 and TRBJ1-1; D gene ambiguous. Per germline, CDR1 SGDLS and CDR2 YYNGEE. The ends were cut back, 0 bases at V and 3 bases at J, with 6 bases in the middle. The CDR3 has 13 residues. The CDR3 spells CASSVVYYTEAFF. The CDR3 DNA follows: TGTGCCAGCAGCGTAGTTTACTACACTGAAGCTTTCTTT.

The CDR3 DNA follows: TGTGCCAGCAGTGATCGGGTCTTAGGGTCGATTCCAGGGGAGCAGTACTTC. Protein sequence: CASSDRVLGSIPGEQYF. V and J are TRBV6-8 and TRBJ2-7; D perhaps matches TRBD1 (5 bases). Germline V gene data show CDR1 as MNHGY and CDR2 as SAAAGT. This CDR3 spans 17 amino acids. V was trimmed by 5 bases and J by 7 bases, leaving 27 bases between them.

This chain uses TRBV10-2 with TRBJ1-2; no reliable D call. V lost 0 bases, J lost 6 bases, and 8 bases lay in between. The CDR3 contains 13 residues. Germline V gene data show CDR1 as WSHSY and CDR2 as SAAADI. CDR3: CASSESLGHGYTF. The DNA for the CDR3 is TGCGCCAGCAGTGAGTCCCTTGGGCATGGCTACACCTTC.

This rearrangement joins TRBV11-3 to TRBJ1-1; 7 bases agree with TRBD1. The CDR3 runs to 15 residues. The junction had 2 bases not matched to a gene; V was cut back by 1 base and J by 0 bases. Germline values: CDR1 SGHNT, CDR2 YENEEA. The CDR3 loop is CASSLGTGVNTEAFF. CDR3 DNA sequence: TGTGCCAGCAGCTTAGGAACAGGGGTGAACACTGAAGCTTTCTTT.

V usage is TRBV9 and J usage is TRBJ1-5, with 7 bases aligning to TRBD1. Per germline, CDR1 SGDLS and CDR2 YYNGEE. The ends lost 9 bases at V and 2 bases at J; junction bases unmatched: 5. This CDR3 is 13 amino acids long. The CDR3 bases are TGTGCCACCCGACAGGGAGGCAATCAGCCCCAGCATTTT. Residues: CATRQGGNQPQHF.

This clone has more than one count but fewer than ten. At one end the junction does not follow the germline gene, possibly because of a read error. The V call is TRBV6-8, the J call TRBJ2-7; D ambiguous. Germline V gene lookup returns CDR1 MNHGY and CDR2 SAAAGT. This CDR3 contains 14 residues. CDR3 bases: TGTGCCATCAGTGTTGGGGTAGACTCCTACGAGCAGTACTTC. Its protein product is CAISVGVDSYEQYF.